This entry lists 30 T cell receptor beta chains sequenced from one sample in a study of T cell responses to AZD1222 COVID-19 vaccine. Profiled with immunoSEQ multiplex PCR; TCRdb holds only in-frame clones, not every one. The table shows about 120,000 clones, with around 92% occurring only once. This specimen was peripheral blood, taken on day 0 of AZD1222 vaccination. These TCRs come from an adult in good health.

The J gene is TRBJ2-2, the V gene TRBV6-5; 11 bases align to TRBD2. V shed 8 bases, J shed 1 base, and the junction held 3 bases outside the gene matches. The germline V gene has CDR1 MNHEY and CDR2 SVGAGI. This CDR3 region has 15 residues. CDR3 DNA: TGTGCCAGCGGGGGACTAGCGGTGAACACCGGGGAGCTGTTTTTT. Its translation: CASGGLAVNTGELFF.

The chain carries TRBV19 and TRBJ2-7; 11 bases align to TRBD1. The CDR3 consists of 14 residues. Germline V gene lookup returns CDR1 LNHDA and CDR2 SQIVND (reference sequence). Losses at the gene ends were 5 bases for V and 4 bases for J; bases not matched to a gene: 4. DNA for the CDR3: TGTGCCAGTAGTGTGGACAGGGGGCCTTACGAGCAGTACTTC. Translating it yields CASSVDRGPYEQYF.

The rearrangement uses TRBV3-1 (or the pseudogene TRBV3-2) and TRBJ2-7; D is possibly TRBD1 (5 bases). This CDR3 spans 15 amino acids. Per the germline V gene, CDR1 is LGHDT and CDR2 is YNNKEL (reference sequence). V was clipped by 5 bases and J by 1 base, with 15 bases between them. In DNA form, the CDR3 reads TGTGCCAGCAGCACCCGACAGTCCAGTTCCTACGAGCAGTACTTC. Amino acid sequence: CASSTRQSSSYEQYF.

CDR3 sequence reads: CASSVAGVADTQYF. Written as DNA, the CDR3 is TGTGCCAGCAGCGTAGCGGGAGTGGCAGATACGCAGTATTTT. This rearrangement joins TRBV9 to TRBJ2-3, with D maybe TRBD2 (6 bases). Germline CDR1 is SGDLS and CDR2 is YYNGEE. The V end lost 0 bases, the J end lost 4 bases, and 9 bases lay between the germline ends. The CDR3 length is 14 residues.

This clone showed up many times. The CDR3 DNA reads TGTGCCAGCAGTGAAGGACTAGGGGAACAGGAGACCCAGTACTTC. Its translation is CASSEGLGEQETQYF. V gene TRBV2 combines with J gene TRBJ2-5; D perhaps matches TRBD2 (6 bases). The CDR3 consists of 15 residues. V was trimmed by 1 base and J by 5 bases, leaving 14 bases between them. CDR1 and CDR2 from the germline V gene are SNHLY and FYNNEI.

The rearrangement joins TRBV14 to TRBJ2-5; D might be TRBD1 (6 bases). Germline values: CDR1 SGHDN, CDR2 FVKESK. This CDR3 is built from 20 residues. Trimming removed 0 bases from V and 3 bases from J, with 26 bases in between. The CDR3 loop is CASSQDHLPGQLLGKETQYF. For the CDR3, the DNA is TGTGCCAGCAGCCAAGATCATTTACCGGGACAACTGCTGGGGAAAGAGACCCAGTACTTC. The complete variable domain, with remaining parts taken from reference TRBV14 and TRBJ2-5, reads EAGVTQFPSHSVIEKGQTVTLRCDPISGHDNLYWYRRVMGKEIKFLLHFVKESKQDESGMPNNRFLAERTGGTYSTLKVQPAELEDSGVYFCASSQDHLPGQLLGKETQYFGPGTRLLVL.

The chain combines TRBV5-6 with TRBJ2-7; D ambiguous. Per the germline V gene, CDR1 is SGHDT and CDR2 is YYEEEE. CDR3 length equals 15 residues. V shed 4 bases and J shed 6 bases, with 20 bases lying between them. CDR3 nucleotide sequence: TGTGCCAGCAGCCCTTTAGGTAAGGGTTCTATCGAGCAGTACTTC. It specifies CASSPLGKGSIEQYF.

The CDR3 spells CASSLGQTSGGRAKNIQYF. CDR3 in DNA: TGTGCCAGCAGCTTGGGCCAAACTAGCGGGGGGAGAGCCAAAAACATTCAGTACTTC. The rearrangement uses TRBV5-8 and TRBJ2-4; 12 bases are shared with TRBD2. J gave up 0 bases and V 0 bases, and 7 bases lay outside the gene matches. The CDR3 totals 19 residues. Germline CDR1 reads SGHTS; CDR2 reads YDEGEE.

This chain uses TRBV18 with TRBJ1-6; the D is unclear. The length of the CDR3 is 16 residues. Trimming removed 3 bases at V and 10 bases at J, with 19 bases between. Germline V lookup: CDR1 KGHSH, CDR2 LQKENI. The CDR3 DNA sequence: TGTGCCAGCTCACCCGCGGCTCCGGGCAGACGATCACCCCTCCACTTT. It translates to CASSPAAPGRRSPLHF. Complete variable domain (other parts from reference TRBV18 and TRBJ1-6): NAGVMQNPRHLVRRRGQEARLRCSPMKGHSHVYWYRQLPEEGLKFMVYLQKENIIDESGMPKERFSAEFPKEGPSILRIQQVVRGDSAAYFCASSPAAPGRRSPLHFGNGTRLTVT.

This clone was recorded only once. V is TRBV6-1 and J is TRBJ1-5; D gene uncertain. Germline V lookup: CDR1 MNHNS, CDR2 SASEGT. V lost 3 bases and J 3 bases, leaving 9 bases between the germline ends. The CDR3 is 14 residues long. CDR3 protein: CASSDRGLNQPQHF. The CDR3 DNA reads as TGTGCCAGCAGTGATCGAGGCCTCAATCAGCCCCAGCATTTT.

This clone has only one observation. CDR3 bases: TGTGCCAGCAGTTACAATTGGAACAGGGGGCCAGATACGCAGTATTTT. Its protein is CASSYNWNRGPDTQYF. The chain links TRBV6-5 to TRBJ2-3, with 9 nucleotides matching TRBD1. The CDR3 is made up of 16 amino acids. With 2 bases clipped from V and 4 bases from J, the junction kept 7 bases outside the gene matches. Germline CDR1 and CDR2: MNHEY and SVGAGI.

The table lists this clone with a count of one. V gene TRBV6-5 combines with J gene TRBJ1-1; TRBD1 matches at 7 bases. With 7 bases clipped from V and 3 bases from J, the junction kept 8 bases outside the gene matches. Looked up from germline, CDR1 is MNHEY and CDR2 is SVGAGI. The CDR3 contains 14 residues. For the CDR3, the DNA is TGTGCCAGCAAGAAACAGGGGACACACACTGAAGCTTTCTTT. Translating gives CASKKQGTHTEAFF.

The chain combines TRBV20-1 with TRBJ2-2, with D possibly TRBD2 on 6 matching bases. Trimming removed 3 bases at V and 5 bases at J, with 16 bases between. The germline gives CDR1 DFQATT, CDR2 SNEGSKA (reference sequence). This CDR3 comprises 15 residues. DNA of the CDR3: TGCAGTGCTAGTGCACCTTCACGGGGGACCGGGGAGCTGTTTTTT. Its protein is CSASAPSRGTGELFF.

This rearrangement joins TRBV6-5 to TRBJ1-5; no reliable D call. Germline assignment: CDR1 MNHEY and CDR2 SVGAGI. CDR3 size: 14 residues. V was trimmed by 7 bases and J by 10 bases, leaving 20 bases between them. CDR3 amino acids: CASTPRSPRPPQHF. CDR3 nucleotide sequence: TGTGCCAGCACCCCTAGAAGCCCCCGTCCACCCCAGCATTTT.

V and J are TRBV10-3 and TRBJ2-7; D remains ambiguous. V lost 0 bases and J lost 5, with 2 bases in between. Germline loops: CDR1 ENHRY, CDR2 SYGVKD. The CDR3 is 11 residues long. The CDR3: CAISESDEQYF. CDR3 nucleotide sequence: TGTGCCATCAGTGAGTCAGACGAGCAGTACTTC.

This clone was recorded only once. The chain has TRBV30 and TRBJ2-3; D is perhaps TRBD2 (5 bases). Germline CDR1 and CDR2: GTSNPN and SVGIG (reference sequence). There are 15 residues in the CDR3. Trimming pared 4 bases from V and 2 bases from J, leaving 16 bases between. The CDR3 DNA sequence: TGTGCCTGGACCCCCCCGGCGACTACCACAGATACGCAGTATTTT. Translating it yields CAWTPPATTTDTQYF.

This clone occurred a few times. The genes are TRBV7-9 and TRBJ1-3, with TRBD1 matching 10 bases. CDR3 length equals 17 residues. J was trimmed by 0 bases and V by 4 bases; bases with no gene match: 6. Germline CDR1 SEHNR, CDR2 FQNEAQ (reference sequence). CDR3 region: CASSSAGQGRSGNTIYF. CDR3 DNA sequence: TGTGCCAGCAGCTCAGCGGGACAGGGGCGCTCTGGAAACACCATATATTTT.

The V gene is TRBV30, the J gene TRBJ1-4; 7 bases map to TRBD1. Germline trimming cut 1 base from V and 8 bases from J; bases unmatched to any gene: 4. This CDR3 is 13 amino acids long. In germline, CDR1 is GTSNPN, CDR2 SVGIG (reference sequence). CDR3 coding DNA: TGTGCCTGGAGTGGACAGGGAGGGGAAAAACTGTTTTTT. It translates to CAWSGQGGEKLFF.

This clone was seen a single time. The J gene is TRBJ2-7, the V gene TRBV29-1; 14 bases fit TRBD2. CDR1 and CDR2 from the germline V gene are SQVTM and ANQGSEA. The ends lost 5 bases at V and 6 bases at J; junction bases unmatched: 18. CDR3 length: 18 amino acids. The chain's CDR3 is CSVQTGTSGRFLYGEQYF. The CDR3 coding sequence is TGCAGCGTTCAAACCGGGACTAGCGGGAGATTCCTTTACGGCGAGCAGTACTTC.

The J gene is TRBJ1-6, the V gene TRBV6-5; D gene unclear. Trimming shortened V by 7 bases and J by 0 bases, and 7 bases separated the two germline ends. The CDR3 consists of 14 residues. CDR1 is MNHEY, CDR2 SVGAGI, per germline. The CDR3 DNA reads as TGTGCCAGCATCCAGAGCTCCTATAATTCACCCCTCCACTTT. As protein: CASIQSSYNSPLHF.

The J gene is TRBJ1-2, the V gene TRBV27, with TRBD1 matching 8 bases. The germline gives CDR1 MNHEY, CDR2 SMNVEV (reference sequence). This CDR3 contains 14 residues. V shed 7 bases and J 2 bases; nucleotides not matched to a gene: 6. CDR3: CASTPGGGNYGYTF. CDR3 nucleotide sequence: TGTGCCAGCACCCCAGGGGGCGGCAACTATGGCTACACCTTC.

This clone was counted a few times. The chain uses TRBV9 and TRBJ2-2; TRBD1 agrees at 9 bases. V gave up 4 bases and J gave up 0 bases; unmatched junction bases: 4. Germline-derived CDR1 and CDR2 are SGDLS and YYNGEE. CDR3 length equals 16 residues. This chain's CDR3 is CASSLTGGANTGELFF. Here the CDR3 DNA reads TGTGCCAGCAGCCTAACAGGGGGCGCGAACACCGGGGAGCTGTTTTTT.

This chain links TRBV6-5 with TRBJ2-5; unclear D gene. Germline loops: CDR1 MNHEY, CDR2 SVGAGI. Trimming took 0 bases from V and 5 from J, leaving 13 bases between them. This CDR3 spans 15 amino acids. The CDR3 coding sequence is TGTGCCAGCAGTTACTCGGGCATCTCTGGGGAGACCCAGTACTTC. Translating it yields CASSYSGISGETQYF.

The J gene is TRBJ2-7, the V gene TRBV7-9; 9 positions agree with TRBD2. The CDR3 contains 16 residues. V lost 5 bases, J lost 7 bases, and 15 bases stayed unmatched. CDR1 is SEHNR, CDR2 FQNEAQ, per germline (reference sequence). The CDR3 spells CASSSPLAGTEGEQYF. For the CDR3, the DNA is TGTGCCAGCAGCAGCCCGCTAGCGGGGACGGAGGGGGAGCAGTACTTC.

The CDR3 protein is CASSEALTGRGQPQHF. As DNA, the CDR3 is TGTGCCAGCAGTGAAGCCCTGACAGGGAGGGGCCAGCCCCAGCATTTT. This chain connects TRBV6-1 to TRBJ1-5; 7 bases agree with TRBD1. V shed 0 bases, J shed 7 bases, and the junction held 9 bases outside the gene matches. CDR3 size: 16 residues. The V gene's germline CDR1 is MNHNS and CDR2 SASEGT.

The gene calls are TRBV28 and TRBJ1-5; 10 bases line up with TRBD1. In germline, CDR1 is MDHEN, CDR2 SYDVKM. This CDR3 region has 16 residues. The V gene end was trimmed by 7 bases and the J gene end by 6 bases; junction bases not matched to a gene: 12. The DNA for the CDR3 is TGTGCCAGCACCACACCGGGACAGGGGATCGGTCAGCCCCAGCATTTT. This codes for CASTTPGQGIGQPQHF.

CDR3 sequence (DNA): TGTGCCACCAGCAAACCGGGGAGCGCTAATGAAAAACTGTTTTTT. Its protein product is CATSKPGSANEKLFF. This chain links TRBV15 with TRBJ1-4; no clear D. Trimming took 4 bases from V and 3 from J, leaving 12 bases between them. The CDR3 spans 15 residues. CDR1 and CDR2 from the germline V gene are LNHNV and YYDKDF (reference sequence).

The rearrangement uses TRBV2 and TRBJ1-5; the match to TRBD1 covers 8 bases. Unmatched junction bases numbered 8, after V lost 6 bases and J lost 7 bases. The CDR3 is 14 residues long. CDR1 and CDR2 (germline): SNHLY, FYNNEI. CDR3: CASRTGQGGQPQHF. The CDR3 DNA sequence: TGTGCCAGCAGGACAGGACAGGGAGGCCAGCCCCAGCATTTT.

The rearrangement joins TRBV29-1 to TRBJ1-1, with TRBD1 as a possible D gene (5 bases). The germline V gene encodes CDR1 SQVTM and CDR2 ANQGSEA. The V end was cut by 1 base, the J end by 7 bases, with 16 bases between. This CDR3 comprises 14 residues. The CDR3 bases are TGCAGCGTTGAAGGCCCGGGACGGAGAAGTGAAGCTTTCTTT. This codes for CSVEGPGRRSEAFF.

The chain is built from TRBV27 and TRBJ1-5, with a weak D call TRBD1 (5 bases). The V gene's germline CDR1 is MNHEY and CDR2 SMNVEV (reference sequence). The length of the CDR3 is 18 residues. V gave up 5 bases and J gave up 0 bases, with 20 bases separating them. CDR3 DNA: TGTGCCAGCAGTCCCTCGGGCAGATGGGGGTATAGCAATCAGCCCCAGCATTTT. Its translation is CASSPSGRWGYSNQPQHF.